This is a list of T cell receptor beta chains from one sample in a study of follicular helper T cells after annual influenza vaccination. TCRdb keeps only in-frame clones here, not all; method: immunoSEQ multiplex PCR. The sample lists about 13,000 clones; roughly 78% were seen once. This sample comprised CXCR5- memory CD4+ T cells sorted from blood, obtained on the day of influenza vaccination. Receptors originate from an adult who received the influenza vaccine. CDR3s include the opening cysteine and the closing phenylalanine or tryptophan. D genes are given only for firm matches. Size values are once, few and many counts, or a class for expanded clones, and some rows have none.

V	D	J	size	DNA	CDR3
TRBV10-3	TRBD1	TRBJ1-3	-	TGTGCCATCAGTGAGGACAGGGGGTCTGGAAACACCATATATTTT	CAISEDRGSGNTIYF
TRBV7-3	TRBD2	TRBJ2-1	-	TGTGCCAGCAGCTTCCGGGGAGGGGATGAGCAGTTCTTC	CASSFRGGDEQFF
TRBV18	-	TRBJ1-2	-	TGTGCCAGCTCACCAAATGTGCAGGCATCCTATGGCTACACCTTC	CASSPNVQASYGYTF
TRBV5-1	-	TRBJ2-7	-	TGCGCCAGCAGCCCAAGATTATCCTACGAGCAGTACTTC	CASSPRLSYEQYF
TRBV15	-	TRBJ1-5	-	TGTGCCACCAGCAGAGATATAGTGGGTAGGGGGGGAAATCAGCCCCAGCATTTT	CATSRDIVGRGGNQPQHF
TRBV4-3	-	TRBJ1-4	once	TGCGCCAGCAGGTCCGGAGGGGAAAAACTGTTTTTT	CASRSGGEKLFF
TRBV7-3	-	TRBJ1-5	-	TGTGCCAGCAGCTTAGGGAGGGATCAGCCCCAGCATTTT	CASSLGRDQPQHF
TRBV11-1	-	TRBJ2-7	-	TGTGCCAGCAGCTTCCCCCTCTACTCCTACGAGCAGTACTTC	CASSFPLYSYEQYF
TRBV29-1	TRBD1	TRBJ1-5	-	TGCAGCGTTGCTTTGGGACAGAATCAGCCCCAGCATTTT	CSVALGQNQPQHF
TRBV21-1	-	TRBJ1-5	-	TGTGCCAGCAGCCCTCAAGGAGGCAGCAATCAGCCCCAGCATTTT	CASSPQGGSNQPQHF
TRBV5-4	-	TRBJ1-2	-	TGTGCCAGCAGCCTGGGGGTAGGGGCGCACTATGGCTACACCTTC	CASSLGVGAHYGYTF
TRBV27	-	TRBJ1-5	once	TGTGCCAGCAGTTTGGGTATCCGTCAGCCCCAGCATTTT	CASSLGIRQPQHF
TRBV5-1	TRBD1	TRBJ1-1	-	TGCGCCAGCAGCTTACAGGGGGATGAAGCTTTCTTT	CASSLQGDEAFF
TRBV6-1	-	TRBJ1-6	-	TGTGCCAGCAGCGCCGGCACACCTAATTCACCCCTCCACTTT	CASSAGTPNSPLHF
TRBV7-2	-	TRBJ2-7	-	TGTGCCAGCAGCCCACCGTACGGGCAGGGATCCTACGAGCAGTACTTC	CASSPPYGQGSYEQYF
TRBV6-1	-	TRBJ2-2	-	TGTGCCAGCATTTGGACATACACCGGGGAGCTGTTTTTT	CASIWTYTGELFF
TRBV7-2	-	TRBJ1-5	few	TGTGCCAGCAGCTTATCCCTTAGGCTGGGAGGATTACACCAGCCCCAGCATTTT	CASSLSLRLGGLHQPQHF